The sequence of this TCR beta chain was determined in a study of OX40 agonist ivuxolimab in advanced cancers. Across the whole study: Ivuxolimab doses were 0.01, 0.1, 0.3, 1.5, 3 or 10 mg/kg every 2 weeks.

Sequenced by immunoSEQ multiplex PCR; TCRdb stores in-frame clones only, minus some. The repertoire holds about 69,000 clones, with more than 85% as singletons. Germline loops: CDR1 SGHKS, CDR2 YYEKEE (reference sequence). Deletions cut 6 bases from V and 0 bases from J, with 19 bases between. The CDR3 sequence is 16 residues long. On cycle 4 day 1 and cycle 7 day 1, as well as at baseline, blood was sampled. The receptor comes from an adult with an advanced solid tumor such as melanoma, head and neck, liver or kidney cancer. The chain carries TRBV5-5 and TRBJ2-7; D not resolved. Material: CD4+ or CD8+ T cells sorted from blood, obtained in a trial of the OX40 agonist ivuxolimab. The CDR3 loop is CASTKSGAFTSYEQYF. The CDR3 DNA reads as TGTGCCAGCACCAAGTCCGGCGCATTCACCTCCTACGAGCAGTACTTC. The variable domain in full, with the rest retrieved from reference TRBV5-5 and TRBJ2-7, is DAGVTQSPTHLIKTRGQQVTLRCSPISGHKSVSWYQQVLGQGPQFIFQYYEKEERGRGNFPDRFSARQFPNYSSELNVNALLLGDSALYLCASTKSGAFTSYEQYFGPGTRLTVT.